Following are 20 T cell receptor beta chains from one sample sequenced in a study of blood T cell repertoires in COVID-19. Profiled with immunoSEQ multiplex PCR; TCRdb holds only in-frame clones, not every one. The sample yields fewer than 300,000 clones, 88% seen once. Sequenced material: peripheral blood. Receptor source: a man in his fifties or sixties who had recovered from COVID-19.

CDR3 region: CASSLAGQLYQPQHF. DNA for the CDR3: TGTGCCAGCAGCTTGGCGGGACAGCTATATCAGCCCCAGCATTTT. The rearrangement uses TRBV5-5 and TRBJ1-5; 7 positions agree with TRBD1. Trimming took 0 bases from V and 5 from J; bases not matched to a gene: 5. The CDR3 consists of 15 residues. CDR1 and CDR2 from the germline V gene are SGHKS and YYEKEE (reference sequence).

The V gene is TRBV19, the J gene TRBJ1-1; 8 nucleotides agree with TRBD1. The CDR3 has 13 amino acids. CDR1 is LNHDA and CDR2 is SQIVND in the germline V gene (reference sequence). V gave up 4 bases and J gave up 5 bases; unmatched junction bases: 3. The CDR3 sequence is CASSSTGGTEAFF. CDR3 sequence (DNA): TGTGCCAGTAGTAGTACAGGGGGGACTGAAGCTTTCTTT.

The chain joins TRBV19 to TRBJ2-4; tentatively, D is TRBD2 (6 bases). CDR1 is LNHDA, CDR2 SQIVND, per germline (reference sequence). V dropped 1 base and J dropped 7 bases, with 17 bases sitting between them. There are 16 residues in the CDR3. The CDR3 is CASSIGGTRRANIQYF. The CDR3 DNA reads TGTGCCAGTAGTATAGGGGGGACTCGGCGCGCGAACATTCAGTACTTC.

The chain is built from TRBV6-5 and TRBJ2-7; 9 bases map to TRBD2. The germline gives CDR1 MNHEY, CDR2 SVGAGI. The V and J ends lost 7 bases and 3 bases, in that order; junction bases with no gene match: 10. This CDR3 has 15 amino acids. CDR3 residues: CASNSGASGDYEQYF. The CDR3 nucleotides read TGTGCCAGCAACTCCGGGGCTAGCGGGGACTACGAGCAGTACTTC.

The CDR3 nucleotides are TGTGCCAGCAGACTAGCGGGGGGGCCTCCCGGGGAGCTGTTTTTT. Its protein product is CASRLAGGPPGELFF. The chain couples TRBV4-2 to TRBJ2-2; TRBD2 aligns across 13 bases. The CDR3 is 15 residues long. V gave up 6 bases and J gave up 6 bases; unmatched junction bases: 4. Germline V lookup: CDR1 LGHNA, CDR2 YNFKEQ.

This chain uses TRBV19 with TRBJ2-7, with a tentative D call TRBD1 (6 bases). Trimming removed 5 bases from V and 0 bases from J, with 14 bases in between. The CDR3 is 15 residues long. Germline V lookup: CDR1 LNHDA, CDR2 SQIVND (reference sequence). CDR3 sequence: CASSPRTVPSYEQYF. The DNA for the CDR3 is TGTGCCAGTAGTCCCAGGACAGTCCCCTCCTACGAGCAGTACTTC.

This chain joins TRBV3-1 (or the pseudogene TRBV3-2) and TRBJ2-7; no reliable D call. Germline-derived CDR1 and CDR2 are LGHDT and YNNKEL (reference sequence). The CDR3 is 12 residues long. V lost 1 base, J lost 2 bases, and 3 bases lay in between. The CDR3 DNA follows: TGTGCCAGCAGCCAAGTCGCCTACGAGCAGTACTTC. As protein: CASSQVAYEQYF.

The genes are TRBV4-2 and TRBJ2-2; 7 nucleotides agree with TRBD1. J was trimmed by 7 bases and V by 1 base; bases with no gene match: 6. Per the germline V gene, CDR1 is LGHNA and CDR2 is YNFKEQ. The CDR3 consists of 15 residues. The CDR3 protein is CASSQATGAHGELFF. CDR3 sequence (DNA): TGTGCCAGCAGCCAAGCAACAGGGGCTCACGGGGAGCTGTTTTTT.

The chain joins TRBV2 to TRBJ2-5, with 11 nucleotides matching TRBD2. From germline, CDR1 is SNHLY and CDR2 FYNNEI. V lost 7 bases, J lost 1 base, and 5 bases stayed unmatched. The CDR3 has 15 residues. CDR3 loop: CASTHGTSGQETQYF. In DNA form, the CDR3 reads TGTGCCAGCACGCATGGGACTAGCGGCCAAGAGACCCAGTACTTC.

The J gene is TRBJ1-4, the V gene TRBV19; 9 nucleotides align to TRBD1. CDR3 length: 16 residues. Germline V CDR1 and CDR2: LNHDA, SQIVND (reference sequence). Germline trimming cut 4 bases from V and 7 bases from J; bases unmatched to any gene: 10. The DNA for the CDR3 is TGTGCCAGTAGTACCCAGGGACAGGGTACAGCTGAAAAACTGTTTTTT. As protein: CASSTQGQGTAEKLFF.

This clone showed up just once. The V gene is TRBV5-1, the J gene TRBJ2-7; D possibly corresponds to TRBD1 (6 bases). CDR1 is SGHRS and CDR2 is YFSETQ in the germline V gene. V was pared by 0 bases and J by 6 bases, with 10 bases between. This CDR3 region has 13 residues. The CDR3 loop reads CASSLVEGGEQYF. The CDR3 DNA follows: TGCGCCAGCAGCTTGGTAGAAGGGGGCGAGCAGTACTTC.

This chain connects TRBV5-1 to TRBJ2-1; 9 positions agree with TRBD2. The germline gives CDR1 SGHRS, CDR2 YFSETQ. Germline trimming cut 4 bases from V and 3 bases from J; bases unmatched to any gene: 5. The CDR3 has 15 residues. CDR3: CASSTTSGIYNEQFF. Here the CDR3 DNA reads TGCGCCAGCAGCACGACTAGCGGAATCTACAATGAGCAGTTCTTC. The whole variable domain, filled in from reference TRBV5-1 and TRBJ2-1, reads KAGVTQTPRYLIKTRGQQVTLSCSPISGHRSVSWYQQTPGQGLQFLFEYFSETQRNKGNFPGRFSGRQFSNSRSEMNVSTLELGDSALYLCASSTTSGIYNEQFFGPGTRLTVL.

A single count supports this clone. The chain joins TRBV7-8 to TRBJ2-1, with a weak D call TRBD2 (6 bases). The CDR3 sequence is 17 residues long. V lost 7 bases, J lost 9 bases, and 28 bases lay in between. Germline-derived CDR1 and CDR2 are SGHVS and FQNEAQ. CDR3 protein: CASISKTGTLKEGEQFF. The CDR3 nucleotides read TGTGCCAGCATCTCAAAAACCGGGACTCTCAAAGAGGGTGAGCAGTTCTTC. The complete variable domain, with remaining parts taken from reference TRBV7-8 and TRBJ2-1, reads GAGVSQSPRYKVAKRGQDVALRCDPISGHVSLFWYQQALGQGPEFLTYFQNEAQLDKSGLPSDRFFAERPEGSVSTLKIQRTQQEDSAVYLCASISKTGTLKEGEQFFGPGTRLTVL.

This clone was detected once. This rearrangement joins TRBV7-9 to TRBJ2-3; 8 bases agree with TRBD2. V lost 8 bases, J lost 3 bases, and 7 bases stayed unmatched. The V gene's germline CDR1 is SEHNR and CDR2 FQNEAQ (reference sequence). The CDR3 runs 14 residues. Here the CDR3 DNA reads TGTGCCAGCTCAGGCGGGGGGCTTACAGATACGCAGTATTTT. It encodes CASSGGGLTDTQYF.

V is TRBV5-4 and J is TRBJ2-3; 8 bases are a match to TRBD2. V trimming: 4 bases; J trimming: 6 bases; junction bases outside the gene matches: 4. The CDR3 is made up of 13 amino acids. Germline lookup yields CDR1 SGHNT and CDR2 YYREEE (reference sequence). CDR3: CASSPPGGDTQYF. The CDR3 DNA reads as TGTGCCAGCAGCCCCCCGGGAGGGGATACGCAGTATTTT.

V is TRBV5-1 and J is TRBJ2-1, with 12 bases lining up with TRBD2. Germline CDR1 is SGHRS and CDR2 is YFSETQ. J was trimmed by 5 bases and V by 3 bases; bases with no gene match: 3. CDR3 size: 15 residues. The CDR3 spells CASSSLAGGHNEQFF. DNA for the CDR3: TGCGCCAGCAGCTCTCTAGCGGGGGGGCACAATGAGCAGTTCTTC. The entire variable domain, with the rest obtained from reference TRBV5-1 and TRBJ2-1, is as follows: KAGVTQTPRYLIKTRGQQVTLSCSPISGHRSVSWYQQTPGQGLQFLFEYFSETQRNKGNFPGRFSGRQFSNSRSEMNVSTLELGDSALYLCASSSLAGGHNEQFFGPGTRLTVL.

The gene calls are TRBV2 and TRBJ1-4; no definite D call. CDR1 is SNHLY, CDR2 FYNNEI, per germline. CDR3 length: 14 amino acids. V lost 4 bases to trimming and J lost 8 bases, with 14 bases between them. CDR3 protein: CASSVRSAREKLFF. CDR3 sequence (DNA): TGTGCCAGCAGTGTTAGGAGTGCCCGAGAAAAACTGTTTTTT.

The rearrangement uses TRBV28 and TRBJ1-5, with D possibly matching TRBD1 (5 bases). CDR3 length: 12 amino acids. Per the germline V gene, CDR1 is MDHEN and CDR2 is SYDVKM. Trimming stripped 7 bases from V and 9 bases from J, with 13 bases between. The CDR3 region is CASTSSQGPQHF. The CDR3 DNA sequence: TGTGCCAGCACCTCGAGTCAGGGGCCCCAGCATTTT.

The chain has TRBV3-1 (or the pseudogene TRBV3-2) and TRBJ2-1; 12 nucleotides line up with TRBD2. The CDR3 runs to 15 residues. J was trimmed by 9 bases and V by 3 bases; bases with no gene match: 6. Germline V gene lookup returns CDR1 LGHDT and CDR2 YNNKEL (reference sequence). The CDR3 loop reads CASSHPSGGAGEQFF. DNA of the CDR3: TGTGCCAGCAGCCACCCTAGCGGGGGGGCCGGTGAGCAGTTCTTC.

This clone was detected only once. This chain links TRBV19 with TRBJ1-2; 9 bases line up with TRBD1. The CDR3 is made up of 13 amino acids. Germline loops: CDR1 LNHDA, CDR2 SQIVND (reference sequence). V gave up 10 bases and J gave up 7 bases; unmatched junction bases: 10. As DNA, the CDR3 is TGTGCCACCGAAAAACAGGGGGCCAGTGGCTACACCTTC. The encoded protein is CATEKQGASGYTF.